The text below deals with one T cell receptor (beta chain). The CDR3 sequence is 15 residues long. The germline V gene encodes CDR1 SGHTA and CDR2 FQGTGA. V was shortened by 5 bases and J by 6 bases, with 19 bases between the two germline ends. This specimen belongs to a study of cytomegalovirus exposure and HLA in healthy donors. The primer mix had 60 Vbeta and 13 Jbeta primers. Libraries were prepared by immunoSEQ multiplex PCR; TCRdb keeps only in-frame clonotypes and omits some of them. The sample has about 140,000 clones; more than 70% are singletons. The rearrangement joins TRBV7-3 to TRBJ1-2; D is possibly TRBD1 (6 bases). The sample was PBMCs. This sequence originates from a male donor in good health and CMV-seropositive. The CDR3 region is CASSPHGGGEDGYTF. In nucleotides, the CDR3 is TGTGCCAGCAGCCCCCACGGAGGGGGGGAGGATGGCTACACCTTC.